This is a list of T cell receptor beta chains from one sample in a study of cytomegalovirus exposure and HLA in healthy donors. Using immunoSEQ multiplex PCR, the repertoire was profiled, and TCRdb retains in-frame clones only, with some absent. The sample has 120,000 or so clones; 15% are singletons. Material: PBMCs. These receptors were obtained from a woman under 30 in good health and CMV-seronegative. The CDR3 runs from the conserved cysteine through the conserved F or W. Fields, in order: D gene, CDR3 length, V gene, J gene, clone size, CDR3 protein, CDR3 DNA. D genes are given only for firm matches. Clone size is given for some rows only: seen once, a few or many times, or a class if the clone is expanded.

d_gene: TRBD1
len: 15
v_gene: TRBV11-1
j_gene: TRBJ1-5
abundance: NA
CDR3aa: CASSLGTGSNQPQHF
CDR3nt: TGTGCCAGCAGCCTCGGGACAGGGAGCAATCAGCCCCAGCATTTT

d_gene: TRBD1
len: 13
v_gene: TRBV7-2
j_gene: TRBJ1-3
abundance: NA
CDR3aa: CASTNRGRNTIYF
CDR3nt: TGTGCCAGCACGAACAGGGGAAGGAACACCATATATTTT

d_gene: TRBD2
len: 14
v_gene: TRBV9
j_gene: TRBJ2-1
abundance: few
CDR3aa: CASSVRGAYNEQFF
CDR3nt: TGTGCCAGCAGCGTACGGGGGGCCTACAATGAGCAGTTCTTC

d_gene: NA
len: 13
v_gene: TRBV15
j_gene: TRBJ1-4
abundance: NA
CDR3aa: CATSRDRNEKLFF
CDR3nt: TGTGCCACCAGCAGAGACCGTAATGAAAAACTGTTTTTT

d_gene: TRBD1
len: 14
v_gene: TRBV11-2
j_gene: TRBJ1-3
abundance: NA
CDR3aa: CASSLGTGGNTIYF
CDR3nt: TGTGCCAGCAGCTTGGGGACAGGGGGAAACACCATATATTTT

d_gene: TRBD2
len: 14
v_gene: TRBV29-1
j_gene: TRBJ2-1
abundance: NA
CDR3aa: CSVTPTSGYNEQFF
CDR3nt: TGCAGCGTTACTCCGACTAGCGGTTACAATGAGCAGTTCTTC

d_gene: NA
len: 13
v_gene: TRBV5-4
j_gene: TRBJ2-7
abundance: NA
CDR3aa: CASSFHGLLEQYF
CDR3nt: TGTGCCAGCAGCTTTCACGGACTACTCGAGCAGTACTTC

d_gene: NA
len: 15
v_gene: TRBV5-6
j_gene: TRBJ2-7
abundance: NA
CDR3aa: CASSLARVRHYEQYF
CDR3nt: TGTGCCAGCAGCCTCGCCCGGGTCCGCCACTACGAGCAGTACTTC

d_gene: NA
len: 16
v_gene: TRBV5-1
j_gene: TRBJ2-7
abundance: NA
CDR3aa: CASSLAGGASSYEQYF
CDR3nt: TGCGCCAGCAGCTTGGCCGGCGGGGCTAGCTCCTACGAGCAGTACTTC

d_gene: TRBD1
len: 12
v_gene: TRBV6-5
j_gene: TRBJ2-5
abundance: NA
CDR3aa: CASRAGGETQYF
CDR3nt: TGTGCCAGTCGGGCAGGGGGAGAGACCCAGTACTTC

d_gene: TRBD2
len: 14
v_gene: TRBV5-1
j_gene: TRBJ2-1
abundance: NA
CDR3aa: CASSLVAGVNEQFF
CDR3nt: TGCGCCAGCAGCTTGGTTGCGGGAGTCAATGAGCAGTTCTTC

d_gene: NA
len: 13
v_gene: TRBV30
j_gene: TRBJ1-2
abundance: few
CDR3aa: CAWFSEGSYGYTF
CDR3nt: TGTGCCTGGTTCAGCGAAGGATCTTATGGCTACACCTTC

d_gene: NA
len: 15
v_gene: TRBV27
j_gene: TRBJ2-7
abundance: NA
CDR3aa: CASSVGHSTTYEQYF
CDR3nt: TGTGCCAGCAGTGTAGGACACTCCACAACCTACGAGCAGTACTTC

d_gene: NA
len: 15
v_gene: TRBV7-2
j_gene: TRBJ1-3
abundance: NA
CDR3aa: CASSLGRRTGNTIYF
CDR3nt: TGTGCCAGCAGCTTAGGGAGGCGGACTGGAAACACCATATATTTT

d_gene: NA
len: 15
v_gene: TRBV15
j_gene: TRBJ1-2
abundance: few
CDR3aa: CATSRDHNANYGYTF
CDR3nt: TGTGCCACCAGCAGAGATCACAATGCTAACTATGGCTACACCTTC

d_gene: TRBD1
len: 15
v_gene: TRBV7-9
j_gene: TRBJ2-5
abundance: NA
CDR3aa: CASSLARGLQETQYF
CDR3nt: TGTGCCAGCAGCTTAGCCAGGGGGCTCCAAGAGACCCAGTACTTC

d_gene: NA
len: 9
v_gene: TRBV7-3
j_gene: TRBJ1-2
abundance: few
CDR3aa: CTGPNGYTF
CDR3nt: TGTACTGGGCCCAATGGCTACACCTTC

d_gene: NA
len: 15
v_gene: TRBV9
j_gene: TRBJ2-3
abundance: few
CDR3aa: CASSLRQVITDTQYF
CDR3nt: TGTGCCAGCAGCCTCCGACAGGTGATCACAGATACGCAGTATTTT

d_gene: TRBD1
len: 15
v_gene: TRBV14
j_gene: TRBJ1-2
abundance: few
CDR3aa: CASSQDGGQVYGYTF
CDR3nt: TGTGCCAGCAGCCAAGATGGCGGACAGGTCTATGGCTACACCTTC

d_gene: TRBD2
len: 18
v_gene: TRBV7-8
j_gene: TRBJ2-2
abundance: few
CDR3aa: CASSSGRGGGANTGELFF
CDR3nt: TGTGCCAGCAGCTCCGGGAGGGGCGGTGGGGCGAACACCGGGGAGCTGTTTTTT

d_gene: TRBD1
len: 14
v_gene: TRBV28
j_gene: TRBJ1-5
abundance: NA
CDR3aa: CASSFGQVHQPQHF
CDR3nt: TGTGCCAGCAGTTTTGGACAGGTCCATCAGCCCCAGCATTTT

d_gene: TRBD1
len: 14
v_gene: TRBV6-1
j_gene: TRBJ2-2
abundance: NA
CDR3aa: CASSPDRGAGELFF
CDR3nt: TGTGCCAGCAGCCCAGACAGGGGCGCCGGGGAGCTGTTTTTT

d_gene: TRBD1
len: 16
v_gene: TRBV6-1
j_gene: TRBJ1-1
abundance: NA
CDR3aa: CASSEGAGQGDTEAFF
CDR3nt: TGTGCCAGCAGTGAAGGGGCCGGACAGGGAGATACTGAAGCTTTCTTT

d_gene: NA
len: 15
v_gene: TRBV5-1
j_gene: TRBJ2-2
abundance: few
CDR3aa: CASSLDAPHTGELFF
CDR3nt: TGCGCCAGCAGCTTGGACGCGCCCCACACCGGGGAGCTGTTTTTT

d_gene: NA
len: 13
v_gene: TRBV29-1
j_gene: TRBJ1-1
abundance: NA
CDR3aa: CSVLGAANTEAFF
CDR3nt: TGCAGCGTCCTAGGAGCAGCGAACACTGAAGCTTTCTTT

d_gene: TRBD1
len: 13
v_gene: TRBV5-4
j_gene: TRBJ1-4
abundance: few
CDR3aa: CASGDRANEKLFF
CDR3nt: TGTGCCAGTGGGGACAGGGCTAATGAAAAACTGTTTTTT

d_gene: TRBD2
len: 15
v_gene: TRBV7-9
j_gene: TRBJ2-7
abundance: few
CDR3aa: CASSLLAGALEEQYF
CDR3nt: TGTGCCAGCAGCTTACTAGCGGGAGCCTTAGAGGAGCAGTACTTC

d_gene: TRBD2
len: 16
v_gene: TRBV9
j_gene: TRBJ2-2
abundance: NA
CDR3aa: CASSPGLAGNTGELFF
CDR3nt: TGTGCCAGCAGCCCCGGGCTAGCGGGGAACACCGGGGAGCTGTTTTTT

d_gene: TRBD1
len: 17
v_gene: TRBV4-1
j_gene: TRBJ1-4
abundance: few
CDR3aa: CASSHSGQGAVNEKLFF
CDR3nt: TGCGCCAGCAGCCACTCGGGACAGGGAGCGGTTAATGAAAAACTGTTTTTT

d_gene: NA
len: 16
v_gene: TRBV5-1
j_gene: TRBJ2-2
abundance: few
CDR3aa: CASSFYGRGNTGELFF
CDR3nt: TGCGCCAGCAGCTTTTATGGCAGGGGGAACACCGGGGAGCTGTTTTTT

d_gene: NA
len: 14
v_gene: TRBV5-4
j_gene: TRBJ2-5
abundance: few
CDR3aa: CASSLFNSQETQYF
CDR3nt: TGTGCCAGCAGCTTGTTCAACTCCCAAGAGACCCAGTACTTC

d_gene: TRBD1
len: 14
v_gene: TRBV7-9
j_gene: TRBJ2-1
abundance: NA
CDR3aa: CASSFWTGDNEQFF
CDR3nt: TGTGCCAGCAGCTTTTGGACAGGCGACAATGAGCAGTTCTTC

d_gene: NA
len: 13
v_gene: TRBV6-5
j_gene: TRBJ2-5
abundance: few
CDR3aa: CASSWTRRETQYF
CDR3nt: TGTGCCAGCAGTTGGACACGGCGGGAGACCCAGTACTTC

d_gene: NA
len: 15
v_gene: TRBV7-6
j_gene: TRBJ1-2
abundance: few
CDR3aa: CASSSAVDSNYGYTF
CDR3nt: TGTGCCAGCAGCTCGGCGGTGGACAGTAACTATGGCTACACCTTC

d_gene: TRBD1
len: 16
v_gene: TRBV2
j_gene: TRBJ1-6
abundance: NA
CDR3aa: CASSERRGQWNSPLHF
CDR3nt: TGTGCCAGCAGTGAAAGGAGGGGGCAGTGGAATTCACCCCTCCACTTT

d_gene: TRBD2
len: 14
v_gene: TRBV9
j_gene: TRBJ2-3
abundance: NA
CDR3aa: CASSVVAGADTQYF
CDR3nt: TGTGCCAGCAGCGTAGTAGCGGGAGCCGATACGCAGTATTTT

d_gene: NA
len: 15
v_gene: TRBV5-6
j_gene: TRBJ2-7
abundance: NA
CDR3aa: CASSEGTTRVSEQYF
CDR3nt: TGTGCCAGCAGCGAAGGGACGACTAGAGTCTCCGAGCAGTACTTC